A selection of T cell receptor beta chains follows, all from one sample in a study of T cells in Graves' hyperthyroidism and ophthalmopathy. Via MiXCR, TCRdb re-called the multiplex PCR reads, giving one row per CDR3 protein. The sample lists approximately 95,000 distinct CDR3 sequences; roughly 40% were seen once. Sequenced: peripheral blood or thyroid tissue (not recorded which). These receptors all stem from a woman aged 25 to 45 with Graves' hyperthyroidism. Both conserved end residues are part of each CDR3. The D gene is left open where the match is weak. Expanded clones get a size class; other rows say once, few or many, or leave the size out.

D,J,V,size,length,CDR3,DNA
TRBD1,TRBJ2-2,TRBV7-9,few,16,CASSFPGQTNTGELFF,TGTGCCAGCAGTTTTCCGGGACAGACGAACACCGGGGAGCTGTTTTTT
TRBD1,TRBJ1-2,TRBV2,.,17,CASSPSKSGQGDYGYTF,TGTGCCAGCTCACCAAGTAAGAGTGGACAGGGGGACTATGGCTACACCTTC
TRBD2,TRBJ2-2,TRBV20-1,.,15,CSARGTSGNTGELFF,TGCAGTGCTAGAGGGACTAGCGGGAACACCGGGGAGCTGTTTTTT
TRBD2,TRBJ2-7,TRBV13,many,15,CASSSLSGRGYEQYF,TGTGCCAGCAGCTCCCTTAGCGGGAGGGGTTACGAGCAGTACTTC
.,TRBJ1-2,TRBV6-5,many,15,CASSYGRGLGYGYTF,TGTGCCAGCAGTTACGGGCGGGGATTAGGCTATGGCTACACCTTC
TRBD1,TRBJ2-3,TRBV7-9,.,16,CASSDNYRGRPDTQYF,TGTGCCAGCAGTGACAATTACAGGGGGCGCCCAGATACGCAGTATTTT
TRBD2,TRBJ2-7,TRBV20-1,.,15,CSAREGTSGRYEQYF,TGCAGTGCTAGAGAGGGGACTAGCGGGAGATACGAGCAGTACTTC
TRBD1,TRBJ1-2,TRBV5-4,once,15,CAGSLVRQGMYGYTF,TGTGCCGGCAGCTTGGTGAGACAGGGGATGTATGGCTACACCTTC
.,TRBJ1-1,TRBV13,many,14,CASRLDGLNTEAFF,TGTGCCAGCAGGCTAGATGGGTTGAACACTGAAGCTTTCTTT
TRBD1,TRBJ1-1,TRBV7-9,.,18,CASSPWTGRARMNTEAFF,TGTGCCAGCAGTCCTTGGACAGGGAGGGCACGTATGAACACTGAAGCTTTCTTT